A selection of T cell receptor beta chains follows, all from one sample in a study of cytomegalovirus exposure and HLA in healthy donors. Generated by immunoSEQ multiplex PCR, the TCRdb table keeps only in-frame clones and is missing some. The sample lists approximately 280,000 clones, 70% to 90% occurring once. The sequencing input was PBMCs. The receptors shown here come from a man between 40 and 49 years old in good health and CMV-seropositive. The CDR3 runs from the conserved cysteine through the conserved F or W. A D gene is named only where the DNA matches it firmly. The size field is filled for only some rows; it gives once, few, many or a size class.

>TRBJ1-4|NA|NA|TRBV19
TGTGCCAGTAAGCGGCAGGCCGCTGAAAAACTGTTTTTT
CASKRQAAEKLFF
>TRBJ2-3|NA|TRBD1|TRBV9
TGTGCCAGCAGCGTCCTGGGACAGGGCACAGATACGCAGTATTTT
CASSVLGQGTDTQYF
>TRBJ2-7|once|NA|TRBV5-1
TGCGCCAGCAGCCGGAGCGACTACGAGCAGTACTTC
CASSRSDYEQYF
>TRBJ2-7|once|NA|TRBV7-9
TGTGCCAGCAGCTTACTCCAGGGGAAATCCTACGAGCAGTACTTC
CASSLLQGKSYEQYF
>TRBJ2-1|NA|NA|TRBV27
TGTGCCAGCAGTTTTCTCGGCGGCGGAGGGGAATACAATGAGCAGTTCTTC
CASSFLGGGGEYNEQFF
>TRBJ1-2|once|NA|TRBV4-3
TGCGCCAGCAGCCAAGGGGTCCGAGGCCGTTCCAGCTACACCTTC
CASSQGVRGRSSYTF
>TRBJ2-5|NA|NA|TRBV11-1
TGTGCCAGCAGCTTAGTCCGGGGGAGTGGAGAGACCCAGTACTTC
CASSLVRGSGETQYF
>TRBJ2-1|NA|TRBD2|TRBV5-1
TGCGCCAGCAGCGTAAACCCGGGACTAGCGGGAGTCCGGAATGAGCAGTTCTTC
CASSVNPGLAGVRNEQFF
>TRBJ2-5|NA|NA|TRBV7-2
TGTGCCAGCAGCTTACTAGCGATAGGCGGAGAAGAGACCCAGTACTTC
CASSLLAIGGEETQYF
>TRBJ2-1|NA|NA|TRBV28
TGTGCCAGCAGTTTATCTGTCCCAGGGCCTCCCCCCCGCGGCGATGAGCAGTTCTTC
CASSLSVPGPPPRGDEQFF
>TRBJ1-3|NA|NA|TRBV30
TGTGCCTGGAGTACCACCAGGGGAAACTCTGGAAACACCATATATTTT
CAWSTTRGNSGNTIYF
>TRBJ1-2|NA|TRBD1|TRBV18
TGTGCCAGCTCCGGAACAGGGGGCGACTATGGCTACACCTTC
CASSGTGGDYGYTF
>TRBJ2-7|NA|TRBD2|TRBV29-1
TGCAGCGTTGAAGATCACGGGGGGGGTCCCTACGAGCAGTACTTC
CSVEDHGGGPYEQYF
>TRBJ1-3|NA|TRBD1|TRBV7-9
TGTGCCAGCAGCTTTCCTACAGGGGGAACCTCTGGAAACACCATATATTTT
CASSFPTGGTSGNTIYF
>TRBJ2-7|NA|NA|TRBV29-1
TGCAGCGTTGTACAGGCAGAGCAGTACTTC
CSVVQAEQYF
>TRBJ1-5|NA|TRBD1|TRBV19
TGTGCCAGTAGCCTAGACCGGGACAGGGGATTATATAGCAATCAGCCCCAGCATTTT
CASSLDRDRGLYSNQPQHF
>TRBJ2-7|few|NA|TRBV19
TGTGCCAGTAGTATAGGGGTTCAGGCCTACGAGCAGTACTTC
CASSIGVQAYEQYF